This TCR beta chain was captured by sequencing in a study of blood T cells in healthy people across ages. A second PCR of 7 to 11 cycles used a sample-barcoded 5' primer and a J-beta primer mix. Each CDR3 protein gets one entry after TCRdb re-called the 5' RACE reads with MiXCR. The sample gives about 780,000 distinct CDR3 sequences, roughly 24% of which show up once; around 3% is in the top ten. V was clipped by 2 bases and J by 2 bases, with 12 bases between them. This CDR3 has 15 residues. Germline V gene data show CDR1 as SGHTA and CDR2 as FQGNSA. This clonotype was detected a few times. Another study also made use of these data, one on T cells of mothers and their children.

Sequenced sample: blood. The sequence was collected from a boy aged 5-17 years in good health. The rearrangement links TRBV7-2 to TRBJ1-1; unclear D gene. The CDR3 protein is CASSLRGGVNTEAFF. DNA of the CDR3: TGTGCCAGCAGCTTACGGGGTGGGGTTAACACTGAAGCTTTCTTT.